What follows are 31 T cell receptor beta chains derived from one specimen sequenced in a study of metastatic and nonmetastatic thyroid tumors (dated by TCRdb to the early 2020s). No patient had received any treatment before thyroid surgery. Library preparation used PCR. Sequencer: Illumina HiSeq 4000. In-frame beta chains were kept once TCRdb had trimmed the public reads at Q25 with fastp and called clones with MiXCR. This sample holds around 17,000 clones; roughly 24% were observed only once. The top ten clones comprise approximately 15% of the sample. Sequenced material: adjacent normal tissue. The receptor set was obtained from a female donor with papillary thyroid cancer or a benign thyroid nodule (not recorded which). Some clones in this sample may be carry-over from other donors' samples.

V usage is TRBV11-1 and J usage is TRBJ2-2; possible D gene TRBD1, 6 bases. Trimming took off 4 bases at V and 6 bases at J, with 15 bases between the two ends. The CDR3 is 15 amino acids. The germline V gene encodes CDR1 SGHAT and CDR2 FQDESV (reference sequence). CDR3 loop: CASSYLAGDAGELFF. The CDR3 DNA is TGTGCCAGCAGCTACCTAGCAGGGGACGCCGGGGAGCTGTTTTTT. Full variable domain (outside the CDR3, taken from reference TRBV11-1 and TRBJ2-2): EAEVAQSPRYKITEKSQAVAFWCDPISGHATLYWYRQILGQGPELLVQFQDESVVDDSQLPKDRFSAERLKGVDSTLKIQPAELGDSAMYLCASSYLAGDAGELFFGEGSRLTVL.

This clone was found a few times. The chain combines TRBV28 with TRBJ2-1; 7 bases map to TRBD1. The CDR3 totals 17 residues. The V segment lost 5 bases and the J segment 9 bases; nucleotides outside the gene matches: 19. Looked up from germline, CDR1 is MDHEN and CDR2 is SYDVKM. CDR3 amino acids: CASSPIPGQGVGGEQFF. Here the CDR3 DNA reads TGTGCCAGCAGTCCAATCCCCGGGCAGGGGGTAGGCGGTGAGCAGTTCTTC.

The chain carries TRBV6-1 and TRBJ2-2, with D possibly being TRBD1 or TRBD2 (6 bases each). The CDR3 runs to 14 residues. Germline CDR1 is MNHNS and CDR2 is SASEGT. V was shortened by 1 base and J by 7 bases, with 10 bases between the two germline ends. The CDR3 DNA sequence: TGTGCCAGCAGTGAAGGAGGGGGGATCGGGGAGCTGTTTTTT. Encoded protein: CASSEGGGIGELFF.

The table lists this clone with a few counts. The CDR3 sequence: CAWWALGRGQGNTIYF. The CDR3 nucleotides read TGTGCCTGGTGGGCCCTTGGAAGGGGGCAAGGAAACACCATATATTTT. J is TRBJ1-3 and V is TRBV30, with 7 positions matching TRBD1. The CDR3 consists of 16 residues. In germline, CDR1 is GTSNPN, CDR2 SVGIG (reference sequence). The J segment lost 4 bases and the V segment lost 5 bases, leaving 14 bases of the junction unmatched. Full variable domain (outside the CDR3, taken from reference TRBV30 and TRBJ1-3): SQTIHQWPATLVQPVGSPLSLECTVEGTSNPNLYWYRQAAGRGLQLLFYSVGIGQISSEVPQNLSASRPQDRQFILSSKKLLLSDSGFYLCAWWALGRGQGNTIYFGEGSWLTVV.

The rearrangement uses TRBV19 and TRBJ2-2; D possibly corresponds to TRBD2 (5 bases). The CDR3 is 13 amino acids. The germline V gene encodes CDR1 LNHDA and CDR2 SQIVND (reference sequence). Deletions cut 6 bases from V and 6 bases from J, with 11 bases between. The CDR3 DNA sequence: TGTGCCAGTAGCCTTCCGAGGGCCGGGGAGCTGTTTTTT. This gives the protein CASSLPRAGELFF. Looking up the rest from reference TRBV19 and TRBJ2-2 gives the full variable domain: DGGITQSPKYLFRKEGQNVTLSCEQNLNHDAMYWYRQDPGQGLRLIYYSQIVNDFQKGDIAEGYSVSREKKESFPLTVTSAQKNPTAFYLCASSLPRAGELFFGEGSRLTVL.

This clone is medium-sized. The CDR3 loop is CSAGILRDIKNIQYF. In DNA form, the CDR3 reads TGCAGTGCCGGAATTCTCCGGGACATCAAAAACATTCAGTACTTC. This chain connects TRBV20-1 to TRBJ2-4, with a possible D match to TRBD1 (6 bases). The CDR3 covers 15 residues. Trimming cost V 6 bases and J 3 bases, with 18 bases left between them. CDR1 DFQATT and CDR2 SNEGSKA come from the germline V gene (reference sequence).

This clone was found a few times. CDR3 sequence reads: CASRCVQGGEQYF. For the CDR3, the DNA is TGTGCCAGCAGATGCGTACAGGGGGGCGAGCAGTACTTC. V gene TRBV6-1 combines with J gene TRBJ2-7; TRBD1 agrees at 8 bases. The CDR3 is made up of 13 amino acids. The V and J ends lost 6 bases and 6 bases, in that order; junction bases with no gene match: 7. Looked up from germline, CDR1 is MNHNS and CDR2 is SASEGT.

V gene TRBV20-1 combines with J gene TRBJ1-6, with a possible D match to TRBD1 (6 bases). The germline gives CDR1 DFQATT, CDR2 SNEGSKA (reference sequence). Trimming took 0 bases from V and 6 from J, leaving 12 bases between them. The CDR3 runs to 15 residues. The DNA of the CDR3 is TGCAGTGCTAGAGAAACACAGGGAAGTAATTCACCCCTCCACTTT. It is translated as CSARETQGSNSPLHF.

This clone is medium-sized (0.01 to 0.1%) by share. V is TRBV25-1 and J is TRBJ1-1, with 7 positions matching TRBD1. The CDR3 is made up of 14 amino acids. Germline CDR1 reads MGHDK; CDR2 reads SYGVNS. Unmatched junction bases numbered 9, after V lost 6 bases and J lost 5 bases. CDR3 DNA sequence: TGTGCCAGCAGCTTGACAGGGAGGGGTACTGAAGCTTTCTTT. The encoded protein is CASSLTGRGTEAFF. Combining the CDR3 with reference TRBV25-1 and TRBJ1-1 gives the whole variable domain EADIYQTPRYLVIGTGKKITLECSQTMGHDKMYWYQQDPGMELHLIHYSYGVNSTEKGDLSSESTVSRIRTEHFPLTLESARPSHTSQYLCASSLTGRGTEAFFGQGTRLTVV.

This clone appeared a single time. J is TRBJ2-3 and V is TRBV20-1; D remains unclear. V was shortened by 5 bases and J by 0 bases, with 9 bases between the two germline ends. Germline V CDR1 and CDR2: DFQATT, SNEGSKA (reference sequence). The CDR3 length is 13 residues. The CDR3 sequence: CSAAPGSTDTQYF. CDR3 in DNA: TGCAGTGCTGCCCCCGGGAGCACAGATACGCAGTATTTT.

A word on this clone: Other nucleotide sequences from this sample produce the same CDR3. The rearrangement links TRBV28 to TRBJ1-6; no firm D call. Germline lookup yields CDR1 MDHEN and CDR2 SYDVKM. V was clipped by 1 base and J by 7 bases, with 5 bases between them. The CDR3 spans 13 residues. CDR3 loop: CASSLSGNSPLHF. CDR3 bases: TGTGCCAGCAGTTTATCTGGAAATTCACCCCTCCACTTT. The whole variable domain, filled in from reference TRBV28 and TRBJ1-6, reads DVKVTQSSRYLVKRTGEKVFLECVQDMDHENMFWYRQDPGLGLRLIYFSYDVKMKEKGDIPEGYSVSREKKERFSLILESASTNQTSMYLCASSLSGNSPLHFGNGTRLTVT.

This chain uses TRBV30 with TRBJ2-7; the D is unclear. The germline CDR1 and CDR2 sequences are GTSNPN and SVGIG (reference sequence). The CDR3 length is 14 residues. The V gene lost 4 bases and the J gene lost 1 base, with 14 bases spanning the gap. The CDR3 sequence is CAWNRVPDSYEQYF. As DNA, the CDR3 is TGTGCCTGGAACCGGGTCCCAGATTCCTACGAGCAGTACTTC.

This clone was observed a handful of times. This sequence joins TRBV6-2 or TRBV6-3 and TRBJ1-2, with D tentatively TRBD1 (5 bases). The CDR3 is 13 amino acids. V dropped 6 bases and J dropped 4 bases, with 12 bases sitting between them. The germline CDR1 and CDR2 sequences are MNHEY and SVGEGT. As DNA, the CDR3 is TGTGCCAGCAGCCTGACAGCTTCCTATGGCTACACCTTC. This encodes CASSLTASYGYTF.

The V gene is TRBV12-3 or TRBV12-4, the J gene TRBJ2-7; TRBD2 might be the D (5 bases). The CDR3 extends over 13 amino acids. V lost 4 bases and J lost 4, with 11 bases in between. The DNA of the CDR3 is TGTGCCAGCAGTTCGGACCGAGGGTACGAGCAGTACTTC. This translates into CASSSDRGYEQYF.

This clone came up once. Lacking the conserved final phenylalanine or tryptophan, this CDR3 likely reflects a read error. The chain is built from TRBV11-3 and TRBJ2-3, with 7 bases identical to TRBD2. CDR3 length: 16 residues. V lost 7 bases and J lost 1; bases outside the gene matches: 11. In germline, CDR1 is SGHNT, CDR2 YENEEA. The CDR3 region is CASTARASGCTDTQYC. CDR3 sequence (DNA): TGTGCCAGCACCGCGAGGGCTAGCGGATGCACAGATACGCAGTATTGT.

This clone is classed as medium-sized. The V and J genes are TRBV10-2 and TRBJ1-5, with 10 bases identical to TRBD1. The V segment lost 5 bases and the J segment 0 bases; nucleotides outside the gene matches: 10. Germline V gene sequence: CDR1 WSHSY, CDR2 SAAADI. This CDR3 comprises 18 residues. The CDR3 protein is CASSRRDRGPYSNQPQHF. For the CDR3, the DNA is TGCGCCAGCAGTAGGAGGGACAGGGGCCCTTATAGCAATCAGCCCCAGCATTTT.

This clone appeared a single time. The same CDR3 also results from other DNA sequences found in this sample. The chain carries TRBV13 and TRBJ1-1; weak D call: TRBD1 (5 bases). This CDR3 is 11 amino acids long. Per germline, CDR1 PRHDT and CDR2 FYEKMQ (reference sequence). The ends were cut back, 0 bases at V and 10 bases at J, with 6 bases in the middle. The CDR3 region is CASSLGQGAFF. The CDR3 nucleotides read TGTGCCAGCAGCTTAGGCCAGGGAGCTTTCTTT.

This clone has more than one count but fewer than ten. This sequence joins TRBV6-1 and TRBJ1-2; TRBD1 aligns across 7 bases. From germline, CDR1 is MNHNS and CDR2 SASEGT. Losses at the gene ends were 5 bases for V and 8 bases for J; bases not matched to a gene: 14. The CDR3 is made up of 15 amino acids. CDR3 in amino acids: CASSPEGAREMGYTF. The CDR3 DNA is TGTGCCAGCAGTCCCGAGGGGGCACGGGAGATGGGCTACACCTTC.

This clone has only a few counts. This chain's CDR3 is CASSYSTSLGGYTF. CDR3 bases: TGTGCCAGCAGTTACTCGACCTCCCTCGGGGGCTACACCTTC. J is TRBJ1-2 and V is TRBV6-6; D remains unclear. Germline values: CDR1 MNHNY, CDR2 SVGAGI (reference sequence). With 0 bases removed from V and 8 bases from J, the gap between germline ends came to 13 bases. The CDR3 length is 14 residues.

The chain employs TRBV5-1 and TRBJ1-1; 9 nucleotides align to TRBD1. V shed 1 base, J shed 3 bases, and the junction held 16 bases outside the gene matches. The CDR3 is 19 residues long. Germline loops: CDR1 SGHRS, CDR2 YFSETQ. The CDR3 DNA is TGCGCCAGCAGCTTGTATGGGGTAAACAGGGGGCGTCAGGACACTGAAGCTTTCTTT. It specifies CASSLYGVNRGRQDTEAFF.

This chain connects TRBV27 to TRBJ2-7; 8 positions agree with TRBD1. This CDR3 is 17 amino acids long. Germline CDR1 and CDR2: MNHEY and SMNVEV (reference sequence). With 6 bases clipped from V and 0 bases from J, the junction kept 13 bases outside the gene matches. CDR3 sequence: CASSLISGTGFSYEQYF. DNA of the CDR3: TGTGCCAGCAGCTTAATCTCCGGGACAGGATTCTCCTACGAGCAGTACTTC.

This clone was seen just once. The chain has TRBV4-2 and TRBJ2-3, with 7 bases lining up with TRBD1. The V gene's germline CDR1 is LGHNA and CDR2 YNFKEQ. The CDR3 has 16 residues. The V gene end was trimmed by 6 bases and the J gene end by 0 bases; junction bases not matched to a gene: 9. The chain's CDR3 is CASSTKGAPSTDTQYF. CDR3 bases: TGTGCCAGCAGTACGAAGGGGGCACCTAGCACAGATACGCAGTATTTT.

Within the sample, this clone is large. The chain is built from TRBV20-1 and TRBJ2-1, with 9 bases lining up with TRBD2. Germline assignment: CDR1 DFQATT and CDR2 SNEGSKA (reference sequence). There are 16 residues in the CDR3. V lost 0 bases and J lost 5; bases outside the gene matches: 8. The CDR3 coding sequence is TGCAGTGCTAGAGATTACCTAGCGGGACTGGACAATGAGCAGTTCTTC. Translating it yields CSARDYLAGLDNEQFF.

The genes are TRBV6-2 or TRBV6-3 and TRBJ2-2; no clear D gene. Germline V gene sequence: CDR1 MNHEY, CDR2 SVGEGT. The CDR3 covers 14 residues. V was pared by 2 bases and J by 3 bases, with 7 bases between. This CDR3 is CASSYTTDTGELFF. Here the CDR3 DNA reads TGTGCCAGCAGTTACACCACAGACACCGGGGAGCTGTTTTTT.

The chain employs TRBV10-3 and TRBJ1-5; TRBD1 is a possible D gene (5 bases). This CDR3 has 14 amino acids. Germline-derived CDR1 and CDR2 are ENHRY and SYGVKD. V lost 10 bases, J lost 1 base, and 14 bases lay in between. The CDR3 DNA reads TGTGCCACCCAGACAGCCGAGAGCAATCAGCCCCAGCATTTT. This gives the protein CATQTAESNQPQHF.

This clone was recorded many times. The same CDR3 also results from other DNA sequences found in this sample. The chain has TRBV20-1 and TRBJ1-6, with 10 positions matching TRBD1. Losses at the gene ends were 3 bases for V and 7 bases for J; bases not matched to a gene: 3. Germline CDR1 reads DFQATT; CDR2 reads SNEGSKA (reference sequence). The CDR3 has 14 residues. The CDR3 bases are TGCAGTGCTAGTCGGGACAGGGGCAATTCACCCCTCCACTTT. Translating gives CSASRDRGNSPLHF.

The rearrangement links TRBV2 to TRBJ1-6, with D uncertain. V was trimmed by 7 bases and J by 6 bases, leaving 4 bases between them. The CDR3 runs 11 residues. From germline, CDR1 is SNHLY and CDR2 FYNNEI. Written as DNA, the CDR3 is TGTGCCAGCACCGGTAATTCACCCCTCCACTTT. Protein product: CASTGNSPLHF.

This clone is medium-sized (0.01 to 0.1%). The junction and the germline gene differ at one end; a read error may be behind it. V and J are TRBV6-1 and TRBJ2-5; D is ambiguous. Germline CDR1 is MNHNS and CDR2 is SASEGT. There are 8 residues in the CDR3. CDR3 region: CASTPRVF. The CDR3 DNA reads TGTGCCAGCACGCCAAGGGTGTTC.

This clone was counted between two and nine times. The CDR3 spells CASSEEVRSGNQPQHF. CDR3 sequence (DNA): TGTGCCAGCAGTGAAGAGGTCAGATCAGGCAATCAGCCCCAGCATTTT. This sequence joins TRBV6-1 and TRBJ1-5; no clear D. The CDR3 runs to 16 residues. V dropped 1 base and J dropped 2 bases, with 12 bases sitting between them. Germline CDR1 MNHNS, CDR2 SASEGT.

This chain uses TRBV30 with TRBJ2-7; D not certain. Trimming left V 5 bases short and J 1 base short, with 6 bases between. CDR1 and CDR2 (germline): GTSNPN, SVGIG (reference sequence). The CDR3 has 11 residues. CDR3 sequence: CAWRDSYEQYF. In DNA, the CDR3 is TGTGCCTGGCGAGATTCCTACGAGCAGTACTTC.

The chain couples TRBV20-1 to TRBJ2-3, with D unclear. From germline, CDR1 is DFQATT and CDR2 SNEGSKA (reference sequence). With 1 base removed from V and 1 base from J, the gap between germline ends came to 6 bases. CDR3 length equals 13 residues. This chain's CDR3 is CSARGLGTDTQYF. The CDR3 DNA follows: TGCAGTGCTAGAGGGTTAGGCACAGATACGCAGTATTTT.